Shown below are 10 T cell receptor beta chains from a single sample sequenced in a study of T cell responses to AZD1222 COVID-19 vaccine. Method: immunoSEQ multiplex PCR; TCRdb's copy keeps in-frame clones and lacks some. The top ten hold approximately 2.1% of the sample, which has 130,000 to 150,000 clones, about 90% seen once. The specimen comprised peripheral blood, sampled on day 0 of AZD1222 vaccination. Receptor source: an adult in good health.

The J gene is TRBJ2-5, the V gene TRBV4-2; D ambiguous. Germline assignment: CDR1 LGHNA and CDR2 YNFKEQ. Deletions cut 1 base from V and 2 bases from J, with 11 bases between. The CDR3 has 15 residues. CDR3 sequence (DNA): TGTGCCAGCAGCCAAGTAGGTCAGCAGCAAGAGACCCAGTACTTC. This encodes CASSQVGQQQETQYF.

This chain links TRBV7-2 with TRBJ1-5; D is ambiguous. Trimming stripped 2 bases from V and 9 bases from J, with 11 bases between. Germline-derived CDR1 and CDR2 are SGHTA and FQGNSA. This CDR3 comprises 13 residues. The CDR3 coding sequence is TGTGCCAGCAGCTTAACCCCCCCCGGGCCCCAGCATTTT. This sequence encodes CASSLTPPGPQHF.

The V gene is TRBV9, the J gene TRBJ2-3, with TRBD2 matching over 8 bases. This CDR3 region has 15 residues. The V gene's germline CDR1 is SGDLS and CDR2 YYNGEE. The V segment lost 7 bases and the J segment 2 bases; nucleotides outside the gene matches: 9. CDR3 sequence: CASAPGGVFTDTQYF. The CDR3 bases are TGTGCCAGCGCCCCCGGGGGGGTATTCACAGATACGCAGTATTTT. The variable domain in full, completed from reference TRBV9 and TRBJ2-3, reads DSGVTQTPKHLITATGQRVTLRCSPRSGDLSVYWYQQSLDQGLQFLIQYYNGEERAKGNILERFSAQQFPDLHSELNLSSLELGDSALYFCASAPGGVFTDTQYFGPGTRLTVL.

J is TRBJ1-3 and V is TRBV7-2, with TRBD1 as a possible D gene (6 bases). V was trimmed by 4 bases and J by 0 bases, leaving 16 bases between them. This CDR3 has 17 residues. Germline CDR1 SGHTA, CDR2 FQGNSA. The CDR3 nucleotides are TGTGCCAGCAGCTCAGCCCCAGGACAGCTCTCTGGAAACACCATATATTTT. Translating gives CASSSAPGQLSGNTIYF.

Note on this clone: The germline gene is not matched at one end of the junction; a read error may be the cause. The chain uses TRBV7-9 and TRBJ1-3; 9 positions agree with TRBD1. This CDR3 region has 16 residues. Germline V gene data show CDR1 as SEHNR and CDR2 as FQNEAQ (reference sequence). CDR3 nucleotides: TGTGTCAGCAGTGAACAGGGGGCTCTACAGGGAAACACCATATATTTT. Translated: CVSSEQGALQGNTIYF. The full variable domain, completed using reference TRBV7-9 and TRBJ1-3, is DTGVSQNPRHKITKRGQNVTFRCDPISEHNRLYWYRQTLGQGPEFLTYFQNEAQLEKSRLLSDRFSAERPKGSFSTLEIQRTEQGDSAMYLCVSSEQGALQGNTIYFGEGSWLTVV.

The chain joins TRBV11-2 to TRBJ1-2; 10 bases match TRBD1. This CDR3 is built from 16 residues. V lost 5 bases to trimming and J lost 3 bases; unmatched junction nucleotides: 9. Germline V lookup: CDR1 SGHAT, CDR2 FQNNGV. CDR3 coding DNA: TGTGCCAGCAGCATCCCTTTGGACAGGGGGGACTATGGCTACACCTTC. Protein sequence: CASSIPLDRGDYGYTF.

The rearrangement joins TRBV7-9 to TRBJ1-2; 8 bases map to TRBD1. The germline V gene has CDR1 SEHNR and CDR2 FQNEAQ (reference sequence). The CDR3 length is 13 residues. With V trimmed by 7 bases and J by 6 bases, 7 bases remained unmatched. For the CDR3, the DNA is TGTGCCAGCAACCCACAGGGGGTCGATGGCTACACCTTC. This codes for CASNPQGVDGYTF.

The chain uses TRBV5-8 and TRBJ2-3, with D possibly matching TRBD2 (5 bases). Trimming stripped 2 bases from V and 6 bases from J, with 10 bases between. This CDR3 is 13 amino acids long. Germline values: CDR1 SGHTS, CDR2 YDEGEE. CDR3 sequence: CASSFGGEDTQYF. In DNA, the CDR3 is TGTGCCAGCAGCTTCGGTGGGGAGGATACGCAGTATTTT.

The CDR3 loop is CSVEVYNEQFF. For the CDR3, the DNA is TGCAGCGTTGAAGTGTACAATGAGCAGTTCTTC. The J gene is TRBJ2-1, the V gene TRBV29-1; D gene uncertain. CDR3 length: 11 residues. The V end lost 1 base, the J end lost 4 bases, and 2 bases lay between the germline ends. From germline, CDR1 is SQVTM and CDR2 ANQGSEA.

V is TRBV27 and J is TRBJ2-2, with 12 bases that match TRBD1. Germline V CDR1 and CDR2: MNHEY, SMNVEV (reference sequence). After removal of 4 bases from V and 5 bases from J, the junction contained 11 bases not matched to a gene. This CDR3 contains 18 residues. The CDR3: CASSSPGTGGLATGELFF. CDR3 nucleotide sequence: TGTGCCAGCAGTTCACCCGGGACAGGGGGCCTCGCTACCGGGGAGCTGTTTTTT.